One and the same sample provided the 25 T cell receptor beta chains below, sequenced in a study of blood T cell repertoires in COVID-19. Profiled with immunoSEQ multiplex PCR; TCRdb holds only in-frame clones, not every one. The table has under 300,000 clones, almost 85% seen once. Sequenced material: peripheral blood. These receptors were collected from a man aged 50 to 59 with acute or convalescent COVID-19.

V gene TRBV5-6 combines with J gene TRBJ1-2; the D gene is possibly TRBD1 (6 bases). The CDR3 loop spans 17 amino acids. Germline lookup yields CDR1 SGHDT and CDR2 YYEEEE. The V end lost 1 base, the J end lost 1 base, and 17 bases lay between the germline ends. The CDR3 sequence is CASSLPTGGAINYGYTF. CDR3 bases: TGTGCCAGCAGCTTGCCTACTGGGGGGGCAATTAACTATGGCTACACCTTC.

By sample share, this clone is medium-sized. The genes are TRBV7-9 and TRBJ2-7; D might be TRBD2 (5 bases). The CDR3 is 14 residues long. Trimming cost V 6 bases and J 0 bases, with 12 bases left between them. The germline V gene encodes CDR1 SEHNR and CDR2 FQNEAQ (reference sequence). CDR3 in amino acids: CASSKTGSSYEQYF. The CDR3 DNA is TGTGCCAGCAGTAAGACTGGGAGCTCCTACGAGCAGTACTTC.

The V gene is TRBV19, the J gene TRBJ1-5; unclear D gene. From germline, CDR1 is LNHDA and CDR2 SQIVND (reference sequence). This CDR3 has 13 amino acids. Trimming stripped 5 bases from V and 4 bases from J, with 9 bases between. The CDR3 region has the DNA TGTGCCAGTAGTTGGAGCCATAATCAGCCCCAGCATTTT. Its protein product is CASSWSHNQPQHF.

The rearrangement joins TRBV28 to TRBJ2-2; D is undetermined. V shed 6 bases and J shed 3 bases, with 5 bases lying between them. The CDR3 runs 12 residues. In germline, CDR1 is MDHEN, CDR2 SYDVKM. CDR3 residues: CASRQYTGELFF. DNA for the CDR3: TGTGCCAGCAGACAGTACACCGGGGAGCTGTTTTTT.

The rearrangement uses TRBV6-5 and TRBJ1-2; D remains unclear. This CDR3 contains 13 residues. V was pared by 0 bases and J by 4 bases, with 6 bases between. Germline V lookup: CDR1 MNHEY, CDR2 SVGAGI. In DNA, the CDR3 is TGTGCCAGCAGTTACTCCCACTTCTATGGCTACACCTTC. It specifies CASSYSHFYGYTF.

There are a few counts of this clone. Different DNA sequences within this sample yield the same CDR3. The chain couples TRBV11-3 to TRBJ1-1; D is unclear. The length of the CDR3 is 13 residues. Trimming shortened V by 0 bases and J by 5 bases, and 7 bases separated the two germline ends. Germline CDR1 reads SGHNT; CDR2 reads YENEEA. Here the CDR3 DNA reads TGTGCCAGCAGCTTAGATGGAGGGACTGAAGCTTTCTTT. Amino acids: CASSLDGGTEAFF.

The chain uses TRBV11-2 and TRBJ1-6, with 7 bases that match TRBD1. The CDR3 runs 15 residues. V shed 4 bases and J 6 bases; nucleotides not matched to a gene: 6. Germline lookup yields CDR1 SGHAT and CDR2 FQNNGV. The CDR3 spells CASSSWGQPNSPLHF. For the CDR3, the DNA is TGTGCCAGCAGCTCCTGGGGACAGCCTAATTCACCCCTCCACTTT. Full variable domain (missing parts from reference TRBV11-2 and TRBJ1-6): EAGVAQSPRYKIIEKRQSVAFWCNPISGHATLYWYQQILGQGPKLLIQFQNNGVVDDSQLPKDRFSAERLKGVDSTLKIQPAKLEDSAVYLCASSSWGQPNSPLHFGNGTRLTVT.

The chain carries TRBV27 and TRBJ1-1; TRBD1 might be the D (5 bases). The germline V and J ends were trimmed by 5 bases and 0 bases, with 13 bases remaining between them. The germline V gene encodes CDR1 MNHEY and CDR2 SMNVEV (reference sequence). The CDR3 loop spans 15 amino acids. CDR3 coding DNA: TGTGCCAGCAGTACCCGACAGCTTCTGAACACTGAAGCTTTCTTT. This gives the protein CASSTRQLLNTEAFF.

The chain combines TRBV20-1 with TRBJ2-3, with 8 bases identical to TRBD2. Per the germline V gene, CDR1 is DFQATT and CDR2 is SNEGSKA (reference sequence). The CDR3 spans 18 residues. The ends lost 3 bases at V and 0 bases at J; junction bases unmatched: 14. The CDR3 here is CSASKFAGGLSSTDTQYF. CDR3 coding DNA: TGCAGTGCTAGTAAGTTCGCGGGGGGCCTCTCAAGCACAGATACGCAGTATTTT.

This clone was seen once. This chain connects TRBV3-1 (or the pseudogene TRBV3-2) to TRBJ1-2, with 10 bases that match TRBD1. Germline loops: CDR1 LGHDT, CDR2 YNNKEL (reference sequence). Unmatched junction bases numbered 6, after V lost 5 bases and J lost 12 bases. The CDR3 loop spans 12 amino acids. The CDR3 DNA sequence: TGTGCCAGCAGCTCCCGGGACAGGGGCAACACCTTC. Protein: CASSSRDRGNTF.

The CDR3 reads CASRMGGGTGELFF. In DNA, the CDR3 is TGTGCCAGCAGAATGGGAGGGGGCACCGGGGAGCTGTTTTTT. The chain recombines TRBV11-2 with TRBJ2-2, with a possible D match to TRBD2 (7 bases). The CDR3 extends over 14 amino acids. Germline V gene data show CDR1 as SGHAT and CDR2 as FQNNGV. Trimming shortened V by 6 bases and J by 4 bases, and 12 bases separated the two germline ends.

The rearrangement links TRBV5-1 to TRBJ1-6, with a possible D match to TRBD1 (6 bases). V lost 0 bases and J 9 bases, leaving 10 bases between the germline ends. The germline CDR1 and CDR2 sequences are SGHRS and YFSETQ. The CDR3 is 14 residues long. The CDR3 DNA follows: TGCGCCAGCAGCTTGGCCGGGGGGCTTTCACCCCTCCACTTT. Protein sequence: CASSLAGGLSPLHF.

V gene TRBV4-1 combines with J gene TRBJ1-6; unclear D gene. This CDR3 has 15 amino acids. Germline V gives CDR1 MGHRA, CDR2 YSYEKL. The germline V and J ends were trimmed by 1 base and 6 bases, with 10 bases remaining between them. The CDR3: CASSQAAGLNSPLHF. In DNA form, the CDR3 reads TGCGCCAGCAGCCAAGCCGCGGGTCTTAATTCACCCCTCCACTTT.

The chain is built from TRBV20-1 and TRBJ1-1; D uncertain. This CDR3 spans 11 amino acids. V gave up 6 bases and J gave up 0 bases, with 5 bases separating them. Germline V gene sequence: CDR1 DFQATT, CDR2 SNEGSKA (reference sequence). CDR3: CSASMNTEAFF. CDR3 DNA sequence: TGCAGTGCAAGCATGAACACTGAAGCTTTCTTT.

The rearrangement joins TRBV19 to TRBJ2-3; TRBD2 matches at 9 bases. This CDR3 is built from 14 residues. V trimming: 4 bases; J trimming: 4 bases; junction bases outside the gene matches: 3. Germline CDR1 reads LNHDA; CDR2 reads SQIVND (reference sequence). CDR3 bases: TGTGCCAGTAGTAAGCGGGAGGATCCAGATACGCAGTATTTT. As protein: CASSKREDPDTQYF.

In DNA form, the CDR3 reads TGCGCCAGCAGCCGCCGGGACCCACTCGGGGGGAATGAGCAGTTCTTC. Amino acids: CASSRRDPLGGNEQFF. The V gene is TRBV4-1, the J gene TRBJ2-1; the match to TRBD2 covers 7 bases. V dropped 4 bases and J dropped 7; count of bases not matched to a gene: 13. The CDR3 runs 16 residues. Per the germline V gene, CDR1 is MGHRA and CDR2 is YSYEKL.

The chain carries TRBV24-1 and TRBJ2-2; a weak D match, TRBD1 (5 bases). Deletions cut 0 bases from V and 2 bases from J, with 12 bases between. Germline V lookup: CDR1 KGHDR, CDR2 SFDVKD. The CDR3 loop spans 17 amino acids. In nucleotides, the CDR3 is TGTGCCACCAGTGATTTGGGGCCCAGGACAAACACCGGGGAGCTGTTTTTT. It yields the protein CATSDLGPRTNTGELFF.

The chain couples TRBV9 to TRBJ1-6, with D possibly being TRBD1 (5 bases). The CDR3 loop spans 14 amino acids. V dropped 2 bases and J dropped 7 bases, with 10 bases sitting between them. The germline CDR1 and CDR2 sequences are SGDLS and YYNGEE. CDR3 protein: CASSVLGENSPLHF. CDR3 DNA sequence: TGTGCCAGCAGCGTCTTAGGGGAAAATTCACCCCTCCACTTT.

The chain joins TRBV19 to TRBJ1-6; D unresolved. The V end lost 7 bases, the J end lost 0 bases, and 13 bases lay between the germline ends. Germline lookup yields CDR1 LNHDA and CDR2 SQIVND (reference sequence). The length of the CDR3 is 16 residues. CDR3 coding DNA: TGTGCCAGTACTGAGGCCATTGGCTCCTATAATTCACCCCTCCACTTT. Protein product: CASTEAIGSYNSPLHF. Variable domain in full (rest from reference TRBV19 and TRBJ1-6): DGGITQSPKYLFRKEGQNVTLSCEQNLNHDAMYWYRQDPGQGLRLIYYSQIVNDFQKGDIAEGYSVSREKKESFPLTVTSAQKNPTAFYLCASTEAIGSYNSPLHFGNGTRLTVT.

J is TRBJ1-2 and V is TRBV6-1; D ambiguous. V lost 1 base, J lost 4 bases, and 13 bases lay in between. Germline CDR1 MNHNS, CDR2 SASEGT. The CDR3 consists of 15 residues. The CDR3: CASSEERVPSYGYTF. As DNA, the CDR3 is TGTGCCAGCAGTGAAGAACGAGTCCCTTCCTATGGCTACACCTTC.

The chain recombines TRBV3-1 (or the pseudogene TRBV3-2) with TRBJ2-7; 7 bases fit TRBD2. Germline CDR1 reads LGHDT; CDR2 reads YNNKEL (reference sequence). CDR3 size: 16 residues. The ends lost 1 base at V and 2 bases at J; junction bases unmatched: 8. The chain's CDR3 is CASSQVVGRTTYEQYF. For the CDR3, the DNA is TGTGCCAGCAGCCAAGTTGTCGGGAGGACTACCTACGAGCAGTACTTC.

The CDR3 bases are TGTGCCAGCAGTCCTCGGGGACAGGGGTACGAGCAGTACTTC. This gives the protein CASSPRGQGYEQYF. V gene TRBV6-5 combines with J gene TRBJ2-7, with TRBD1 identical over 10 bases. This CDR3 has 14 amino acids. CDR1 is MNHEY and CDR2 is SVGAGI in the germline V gene. V lost 5 bases and J lost 4; bases outside the gene matches: 5.

The chain employs TRBV19 and TRBJ1-2; a possible D gene is TRBD1 (6 bases). The CDR3 totals 15 residues. Germline V gene data show CDR1 as LNHDA and CDR2 as SQIVND (reference sequence). V was clipped by 5 bases and J by 0 bases, with 13 bases between them. The CDR3 sequence: CASSSPGVPNYGYTF. As DNA, the CDR3 is TGTGCCAGTAGTTCGCCAGGGGTTCCTAACTATGGCTACACCTTC.

The gene calls are TRBV3-1 (or the pseudogene TRBV3-2) and TRBJ1-1, with D possibly TRBD1 on 6 matching bases. The CDR3 runs to 14 residues. The germline V gene has CDR1 LGHDT and CDR2 YNNKEL (reference sequence). V gave up 1 base and J gave up 4 bases, with 10 bases separating them. The chain's CDR3 is CASSQGRGGTEAFF. The CDR3 coding sequence is TGTGCCAGCAGCCAAGGGAGGGGGGGCACTGAAGCTTTCTTT.

V is TRBV7-2 and J is TRBJ2-3; perhaps TRBD2 as D (6 bases). Trimming removed 3 bases from V and 5 bases from J, with 15 bases in between. The CDR3 is made up of 15 amino acids. CDR1 and CDR2 from the germline V gene are SGHTA and FQGNSA. CDR3 in DNA: TGTGCCAGCAGCTTTACTGCGGCCGGGGGAGATACGCAGTATTTT. Translating it yields CASSFTAAGGDTQYF.